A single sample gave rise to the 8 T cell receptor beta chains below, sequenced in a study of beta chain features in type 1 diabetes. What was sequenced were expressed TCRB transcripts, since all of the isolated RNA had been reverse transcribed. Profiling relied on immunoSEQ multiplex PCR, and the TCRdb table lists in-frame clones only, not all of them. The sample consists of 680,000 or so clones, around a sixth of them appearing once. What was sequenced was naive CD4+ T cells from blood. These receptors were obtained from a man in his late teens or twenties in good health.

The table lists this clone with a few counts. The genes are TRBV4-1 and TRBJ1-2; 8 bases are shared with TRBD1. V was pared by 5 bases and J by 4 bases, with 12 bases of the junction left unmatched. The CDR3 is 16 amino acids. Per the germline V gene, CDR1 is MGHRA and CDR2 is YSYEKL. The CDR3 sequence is CASSKTGDRLIYGYTF. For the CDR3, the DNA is TGCGCCAGCAGCAAGACGGGGGACAGGCTAATCTATGGCTACACCTTC.

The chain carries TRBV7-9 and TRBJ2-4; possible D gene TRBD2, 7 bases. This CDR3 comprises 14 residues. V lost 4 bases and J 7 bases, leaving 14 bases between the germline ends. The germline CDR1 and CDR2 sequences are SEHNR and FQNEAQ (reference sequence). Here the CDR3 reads CASSSRRGANIQYF. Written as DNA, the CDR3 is TGTGCCAGCAGCTCGCGCCGGGGGGCGAACATTCAGTACTTC.

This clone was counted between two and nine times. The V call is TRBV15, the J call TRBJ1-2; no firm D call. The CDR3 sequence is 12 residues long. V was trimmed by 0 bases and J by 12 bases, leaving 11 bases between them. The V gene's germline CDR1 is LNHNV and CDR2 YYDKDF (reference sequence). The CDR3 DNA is TGTGCCACCAGCAGAGATGGTACGGGCCACACCTTC. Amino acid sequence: CATSRDGTGHTF.

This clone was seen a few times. In DNA form, the CDR3 reads TGTGCCAGCAGCTTGGTCGGGACTAGCTCCTACAATGAGCAGTTCTTC. This encodes CASSLVGTSSYNEQFF. The chain combines TRBV7-8 with TRBJ2-1; 8 nucleotides align to TRBD2. The CDR3 length is 16 residues. J gave up 0 bases and V 3 bases, and 4 bases lay outside the gene matches. CDR1 is SGHVS, CDR2 FQNEAQ, per germline. The full variable domain, rest sourced from reference TRBV7-8 and TRBJ2-1, is GAGVSQSPRYKVAKRGQDVALRCDPISGHVSLFWYQQALGQGPEFLTYFQNEAQLDKSGLPSDRFFAERPEGSVSTLKIQRTQQEDSAVYLCASSLVGTSSYNEQFFGPGTRLTVL.

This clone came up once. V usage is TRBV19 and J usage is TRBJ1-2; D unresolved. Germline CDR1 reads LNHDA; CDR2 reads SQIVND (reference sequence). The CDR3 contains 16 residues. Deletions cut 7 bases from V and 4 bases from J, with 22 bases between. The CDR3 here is CASTPDGTHRRYGYTF. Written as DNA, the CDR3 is TGTGCCAGTACCCCGGACGGCACACACCGCCGCTATGGCTACACCTTC.

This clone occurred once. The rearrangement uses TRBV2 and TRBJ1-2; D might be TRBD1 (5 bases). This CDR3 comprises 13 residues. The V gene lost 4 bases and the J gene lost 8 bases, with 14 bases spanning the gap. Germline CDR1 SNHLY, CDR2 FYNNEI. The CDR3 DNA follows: TGTGCCAGCAGTGGTCAGGGAAGTAAGGGCTACACCTTC. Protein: CASSGQGSKGYTF.

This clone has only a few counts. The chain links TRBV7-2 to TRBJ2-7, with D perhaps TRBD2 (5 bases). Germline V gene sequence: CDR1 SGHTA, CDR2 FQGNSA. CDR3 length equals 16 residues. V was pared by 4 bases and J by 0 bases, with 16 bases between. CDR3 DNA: TGTGCCAGCAGCTCCCCCGGGGATCCTAGCTCCTACGAGCAGTACTTC. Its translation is CASSSPGDPSSYEQYF. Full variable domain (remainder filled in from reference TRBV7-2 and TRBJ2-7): GAGVSQSPSNKVTEKGKDVELRCDPISGHTALYWYRQSLGQGLEFLIYFQGNSAPDKSGLPSDRFSAERTGGSVSTLTIQRTQQEDSAVYLCASSSPGDPSSYEQYFGPGTRLTVT.

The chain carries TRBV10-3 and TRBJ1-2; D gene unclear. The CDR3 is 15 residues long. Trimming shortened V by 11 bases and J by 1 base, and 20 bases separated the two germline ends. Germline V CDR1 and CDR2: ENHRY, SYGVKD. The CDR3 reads CALFEPRRVNYGYTF. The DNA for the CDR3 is TGTGCCCTCTTTGAACCGCGTAGAGTTAACTATGGCTACACCTTC.